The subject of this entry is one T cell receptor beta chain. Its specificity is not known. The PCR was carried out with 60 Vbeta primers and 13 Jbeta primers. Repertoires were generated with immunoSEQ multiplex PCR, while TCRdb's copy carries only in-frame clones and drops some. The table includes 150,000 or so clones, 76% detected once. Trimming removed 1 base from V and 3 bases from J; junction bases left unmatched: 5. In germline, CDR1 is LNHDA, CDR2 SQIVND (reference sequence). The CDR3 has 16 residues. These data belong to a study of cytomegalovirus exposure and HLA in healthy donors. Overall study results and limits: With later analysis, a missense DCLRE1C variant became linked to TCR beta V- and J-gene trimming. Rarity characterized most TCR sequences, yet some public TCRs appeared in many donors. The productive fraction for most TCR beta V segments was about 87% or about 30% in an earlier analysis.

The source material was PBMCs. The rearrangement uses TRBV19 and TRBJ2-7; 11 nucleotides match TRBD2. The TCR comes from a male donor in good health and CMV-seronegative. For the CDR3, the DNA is TGTGCCAGTAGTATAGGGCTAGCGGGGGGCTACTACGAGCAGTACTTC. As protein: CASSIGLAGGYYEQYF.